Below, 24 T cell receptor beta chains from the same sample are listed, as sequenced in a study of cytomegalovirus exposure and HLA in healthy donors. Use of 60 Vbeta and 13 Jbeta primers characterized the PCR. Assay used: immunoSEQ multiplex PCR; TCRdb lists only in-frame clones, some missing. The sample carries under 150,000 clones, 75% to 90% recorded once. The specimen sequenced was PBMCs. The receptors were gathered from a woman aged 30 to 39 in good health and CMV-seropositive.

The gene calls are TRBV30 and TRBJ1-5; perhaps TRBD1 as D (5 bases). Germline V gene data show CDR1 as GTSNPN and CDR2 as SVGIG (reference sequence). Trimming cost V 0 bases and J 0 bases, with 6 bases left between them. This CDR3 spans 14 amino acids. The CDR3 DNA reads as TGTGCCTGGAGTGTGGGGGGTAGCAATCAGCCCCAGCATTTT. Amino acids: CAWSVGGSNQPQHF.

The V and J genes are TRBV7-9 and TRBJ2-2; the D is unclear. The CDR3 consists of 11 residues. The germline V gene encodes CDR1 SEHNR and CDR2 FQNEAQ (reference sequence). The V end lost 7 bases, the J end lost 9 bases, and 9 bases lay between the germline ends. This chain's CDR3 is CASTPVRELFF. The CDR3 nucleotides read TGTGCCAGCACCCCCGTCCGGGAGCTGTTTTTT.

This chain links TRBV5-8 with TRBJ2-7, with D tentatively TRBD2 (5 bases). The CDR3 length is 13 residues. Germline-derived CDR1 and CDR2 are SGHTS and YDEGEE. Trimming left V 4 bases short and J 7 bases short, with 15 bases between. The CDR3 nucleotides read TGTGCCAGCAGCCGGACTCCTGCTGGGGAGCAGTACTTC. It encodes CASSRTPAGEQYF.

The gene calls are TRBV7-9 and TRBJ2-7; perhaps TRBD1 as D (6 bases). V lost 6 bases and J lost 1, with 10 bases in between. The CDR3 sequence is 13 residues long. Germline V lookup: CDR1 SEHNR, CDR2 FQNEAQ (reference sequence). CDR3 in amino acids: CASSPGQSYEQYF. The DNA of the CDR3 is TGTGCCAGCAGTCCGGGACAATCCTACGAGCAGTACTTC.

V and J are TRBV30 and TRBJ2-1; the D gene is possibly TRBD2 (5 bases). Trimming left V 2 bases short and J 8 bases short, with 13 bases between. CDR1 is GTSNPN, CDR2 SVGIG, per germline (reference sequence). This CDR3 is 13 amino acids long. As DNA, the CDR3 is TGTGCCTGGAGTACCGGGATTCCATATGAGCAGTTCTTC. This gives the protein CAWSTGIPYEQFF. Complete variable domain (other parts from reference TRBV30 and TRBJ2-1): SQTIHQWPATLVQPVGSPLSLECTVEGTSNPNLYWYRQAAGRGLQLLFYSVGIGQISSEVPQNLSASRPQDRQFILSSKKLLLSDSGFYLCAWSTGIPYEQFFGPGTRLTVL.

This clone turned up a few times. The DNA of the CDR3 is TGTGCCAGCAGTCTCTCTAACTATGGCTACACCTTC. Protein: CASSLSNYGYTF. This chain joins TRBV6-1 and TRBJ1-2; D is unclear. CDR3 length: 12 residues. V lost 5 bases, J lost 0 bases, and 4 bases lay in between. Germline assignment: CDR1 MNHNS and CDR2 SASEGT.

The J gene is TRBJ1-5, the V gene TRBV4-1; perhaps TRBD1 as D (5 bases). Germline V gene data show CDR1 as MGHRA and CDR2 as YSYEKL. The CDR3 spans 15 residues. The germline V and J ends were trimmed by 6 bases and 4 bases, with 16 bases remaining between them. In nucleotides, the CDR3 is TGCGCCAGCAGTCTTATTCCGACAGCAAATCAGCCCCAGCATTTT. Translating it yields CASSLIPTANQPQHF.

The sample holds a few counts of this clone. The CDR3 DNA follows: TGTGCCAGCAGCCCTTCGGGACAGTCCCGGGAAAAACTGTTTTTT. This gives the protein CASSPSGQSREKLFF. V and J are TRBV4-2 and TRBJ1-4, with 7 bases aligning to TRBD1. The V gene end was trimmed by 4 bases and the J gene end by 8 bases; junction bases not matched to a gene: 10. Germline assignment: CDR1 LGHNA and CDR2 YNFKEQ. This CDR3 spans 15 amino acids.

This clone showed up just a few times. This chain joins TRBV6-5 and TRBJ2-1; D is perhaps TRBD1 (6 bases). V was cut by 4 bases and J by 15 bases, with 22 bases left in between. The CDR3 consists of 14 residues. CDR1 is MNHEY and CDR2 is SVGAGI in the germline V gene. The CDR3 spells CASSSPQGRGPPFF. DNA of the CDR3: TGTGCCAGCAGTTCCCCCCAGGGCAGGGGCCCCCCGTTCTTC.

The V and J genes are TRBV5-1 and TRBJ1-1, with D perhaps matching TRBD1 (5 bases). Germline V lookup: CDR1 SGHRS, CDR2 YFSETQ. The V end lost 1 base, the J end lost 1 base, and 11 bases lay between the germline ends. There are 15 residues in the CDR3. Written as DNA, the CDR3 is TGCGCCAGCAGCTTGAGGCAGGGCGCGAACACTGAAGCTTTCTTT. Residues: CASSLRQGANTEAFF. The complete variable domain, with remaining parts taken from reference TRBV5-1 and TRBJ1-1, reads KAGVTQTPRYLIKTRGQQVTLSCSPISGHRSVSWYQQTPGQGLQFLFEYFSETQRNKGNFPGRFSGRQFSNSRSEMNVSTLELGDSALYLCASSLRQGANTEAFFGQGTRLTVV.

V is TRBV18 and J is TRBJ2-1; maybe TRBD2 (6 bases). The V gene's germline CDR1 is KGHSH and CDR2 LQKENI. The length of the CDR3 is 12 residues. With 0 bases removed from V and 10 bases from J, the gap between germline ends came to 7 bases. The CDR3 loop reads CASSPPGGEQFF. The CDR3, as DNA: TGTGCCAGCTCACCACCCGGAGGGGAGCAGTTCTTC.

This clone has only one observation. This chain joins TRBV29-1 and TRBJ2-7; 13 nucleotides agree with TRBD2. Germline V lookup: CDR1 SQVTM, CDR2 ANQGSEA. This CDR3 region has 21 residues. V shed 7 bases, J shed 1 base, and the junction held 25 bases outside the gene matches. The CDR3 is CSAGWPTSGGPGPKGSYEQYF. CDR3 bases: TGCAGCGCCGGATGGCCGACTAGCGGGGGGCCAGGACCAAAGGGATCCTACGAGCAGTACTTC.

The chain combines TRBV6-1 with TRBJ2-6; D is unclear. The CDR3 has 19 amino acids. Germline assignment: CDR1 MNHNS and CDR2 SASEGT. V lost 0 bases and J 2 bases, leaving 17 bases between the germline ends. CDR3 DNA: TGTGCCAGCAGTGAAGCCCCCGTATCGCGAGGAACTGGGGCCAACGTCCTGACTTTC. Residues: CASSEAPVSRGTGANVLTF.

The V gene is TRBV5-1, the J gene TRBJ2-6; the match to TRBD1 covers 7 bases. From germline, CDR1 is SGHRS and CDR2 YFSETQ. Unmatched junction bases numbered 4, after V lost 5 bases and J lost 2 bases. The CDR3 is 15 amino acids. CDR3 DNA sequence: TGCGCCAGCAGTTCAGGGGGTACTGGGGCCAACGTCCTGACTTTC. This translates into CASSSGGTGANVLTF.

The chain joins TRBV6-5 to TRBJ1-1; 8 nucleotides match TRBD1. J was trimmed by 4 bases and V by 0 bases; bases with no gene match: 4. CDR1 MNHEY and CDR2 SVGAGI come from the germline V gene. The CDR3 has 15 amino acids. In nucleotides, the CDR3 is TGTGCCAGCAGTTACTCCGTAACAGGGGGCACTGAAGCTTTCTTT. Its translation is CASSYSVTGGTEAFF.

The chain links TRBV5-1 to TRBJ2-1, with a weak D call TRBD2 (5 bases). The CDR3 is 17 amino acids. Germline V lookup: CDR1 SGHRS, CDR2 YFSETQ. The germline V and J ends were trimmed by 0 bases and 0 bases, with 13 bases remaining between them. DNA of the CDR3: TGCGCCAGCAGCTTGGTTCGGGGTGGAGGCTCCTACAATGAGCAGTTCTTC. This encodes CASSLVRGGGSYNEQFF.

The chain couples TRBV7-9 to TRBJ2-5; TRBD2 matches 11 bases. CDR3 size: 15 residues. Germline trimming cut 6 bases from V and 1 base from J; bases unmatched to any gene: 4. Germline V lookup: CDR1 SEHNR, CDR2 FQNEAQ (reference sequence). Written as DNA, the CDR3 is TGTGCCAGCAGATGGCTAGCGGGGGGCCAAGAGACCCAGTACTTC. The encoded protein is CASRWLAGGQETQYF.

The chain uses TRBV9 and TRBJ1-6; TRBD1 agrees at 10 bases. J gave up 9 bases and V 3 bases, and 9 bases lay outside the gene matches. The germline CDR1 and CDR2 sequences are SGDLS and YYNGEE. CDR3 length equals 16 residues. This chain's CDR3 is CASSAGAGQGGSPLHF. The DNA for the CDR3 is TGTGCCAGCAGCGCCGGGGCTGGACAGGGGGGTTCACCCCTCCACTTT.

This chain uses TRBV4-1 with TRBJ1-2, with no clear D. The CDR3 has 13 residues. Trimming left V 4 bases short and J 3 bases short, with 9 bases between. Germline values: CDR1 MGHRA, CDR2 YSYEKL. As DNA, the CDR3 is TGCGCCAGCAGCCCCGGGTCGGACTATGGCTACACCTTC. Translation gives CASSPGSDYGYTF.

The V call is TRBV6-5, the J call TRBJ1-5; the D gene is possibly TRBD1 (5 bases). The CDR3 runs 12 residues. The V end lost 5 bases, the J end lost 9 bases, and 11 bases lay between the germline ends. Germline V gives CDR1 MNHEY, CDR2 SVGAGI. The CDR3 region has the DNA TGTGCCAGCAGTACCCACGGGGGGCCCCAGCATTTT. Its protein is CASSTHGGPQHF.

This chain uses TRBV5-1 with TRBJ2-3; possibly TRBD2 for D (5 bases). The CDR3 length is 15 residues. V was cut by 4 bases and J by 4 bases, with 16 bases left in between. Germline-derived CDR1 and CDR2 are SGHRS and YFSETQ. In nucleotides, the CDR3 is TGCGCCAGCAGCCTAGCTCACCGGGCCTCAGATACGCAGTATTTT. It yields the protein CASSLAHRASDTQYF.

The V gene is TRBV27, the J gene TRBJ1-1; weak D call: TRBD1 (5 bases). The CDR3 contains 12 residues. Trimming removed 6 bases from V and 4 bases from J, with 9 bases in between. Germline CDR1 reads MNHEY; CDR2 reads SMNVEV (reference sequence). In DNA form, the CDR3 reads TGTGCCAGCAGGCGGGGCCGCACTGAAGCTTTCTTT. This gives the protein CASRRGRTEAFF.

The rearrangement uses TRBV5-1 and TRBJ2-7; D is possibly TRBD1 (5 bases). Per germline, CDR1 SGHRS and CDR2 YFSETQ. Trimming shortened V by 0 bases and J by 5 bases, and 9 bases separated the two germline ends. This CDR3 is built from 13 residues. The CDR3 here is CASSLVFRDEQYF. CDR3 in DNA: TGCGCCAGCAGCTTGGTCTTCAGGGACGAGCAGTACTTC.

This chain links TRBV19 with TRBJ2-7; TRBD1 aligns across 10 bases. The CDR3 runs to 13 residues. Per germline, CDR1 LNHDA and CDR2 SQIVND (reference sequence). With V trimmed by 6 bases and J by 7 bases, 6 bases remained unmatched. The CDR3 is CASSGDRGREQYF. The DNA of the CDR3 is TGTGCCAGTAGCGGGGACAGGGGTCGGGAGCAGTACTTC.